Given below is one TCR beta chain in context. The antigen remains unidentified. Germline values: CDR1 SGHDT, CDR2 YYEEEE. The CDR3 covers 14 residues. V was trimmed by 5 bases and J by 2 bases, leaving 14 bases between them. Profiled with immunoSEQ multiplex PCR; TCRdb holds only in-frame clones, not every one. The repertoire holds roughly 60,000 clones, with around 91% as singletons. This specimen comes from a study of graft-versus-host responses after intestinal transplantation. About the study: Tacrolimus plus steroids were given to all recipients for 3 to 4 years, preceded by anti-thymocyte globulin induction. Study results and limitations: In patients with graft-donor T cell macrochimerism, allograft graft-versus-host to host-versus-graft clonal ratios were high.

This TCR was recovered from a human patient who received an intestinal transplant, so some T cells may come from the graft donor. Source: PBMCs, taken roughly 120 days after intestinal transplantation. The chain joins TRBV5-6 to TRBJ2-7, with D possibly TRBD1 on 7 matching bases. CDR3 nucleotides: TGTGCCAGCAGGTCGGCGGGACAGCCCTACGAGCAGTACTTC. It specifies CASRSAGQPYEQYF.